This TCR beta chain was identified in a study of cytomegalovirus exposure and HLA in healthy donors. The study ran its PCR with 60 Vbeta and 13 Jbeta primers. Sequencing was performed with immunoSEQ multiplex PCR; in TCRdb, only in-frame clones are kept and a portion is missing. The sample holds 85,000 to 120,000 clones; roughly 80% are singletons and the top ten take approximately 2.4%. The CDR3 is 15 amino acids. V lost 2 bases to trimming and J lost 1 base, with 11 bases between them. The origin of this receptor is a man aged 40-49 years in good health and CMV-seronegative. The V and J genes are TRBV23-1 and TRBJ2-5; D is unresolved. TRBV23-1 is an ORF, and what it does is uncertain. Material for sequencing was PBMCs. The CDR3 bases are TGCGCCAGCAGTCAACTGTTCATAGCCCAAGAGACCCAGTACTTC. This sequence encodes CASSQLFIAQETQYF.